This T cell receptor (beta chain) was recorded in a study of CD8+ T cells in alopecia areata. Study-wide results and limits: Lesional scalp exceeded normal scalp in clonality, especially in alopecia totalis/universalis.

V lost 6 bases and J 2 bases, leaving 7 bases between the germline ends. Germline V gives CDR1 MNHEY, CDR2 SVGAGI. The CDR3 is 13 amino acids. As to this clone: Its cognate antigen is unknown.

Extraction of RNA preceded its reverse transcription into cDNA, which served as the sequencing template. Repertoires were generated with immunoSEQ multiplex PCR, while TCRdb's copy carries only in-frame clones and drops some. The sample lists around 150,000 clones; 62% were seen once. The rearrangement uses TRBV6-5 and TRBJ2-2; possibly TRBD2 for D (5 bases). This clonotype was obtained from a human donor in good health. Sample: CD8+ T cells sorted from blood. The DNA for the CDR3 is TGTGCCAGCAGGGGGAGCAACACCGGGGAGCTGTTTTTT. Protein: CASRGSNTGELFF.